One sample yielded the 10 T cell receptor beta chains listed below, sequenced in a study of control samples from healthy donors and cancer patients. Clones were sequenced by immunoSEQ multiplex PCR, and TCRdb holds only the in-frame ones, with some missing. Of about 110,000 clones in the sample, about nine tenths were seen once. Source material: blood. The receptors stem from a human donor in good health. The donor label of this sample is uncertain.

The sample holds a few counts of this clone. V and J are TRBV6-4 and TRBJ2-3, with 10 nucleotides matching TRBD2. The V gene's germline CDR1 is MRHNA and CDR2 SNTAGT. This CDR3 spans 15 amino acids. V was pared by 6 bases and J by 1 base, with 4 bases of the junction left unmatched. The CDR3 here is CASSVLAGGTDTQYF. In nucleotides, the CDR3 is TGTGCCAGCAGCGTTCTAGCGGGGGGCACAGATACGCAGTATTTT.

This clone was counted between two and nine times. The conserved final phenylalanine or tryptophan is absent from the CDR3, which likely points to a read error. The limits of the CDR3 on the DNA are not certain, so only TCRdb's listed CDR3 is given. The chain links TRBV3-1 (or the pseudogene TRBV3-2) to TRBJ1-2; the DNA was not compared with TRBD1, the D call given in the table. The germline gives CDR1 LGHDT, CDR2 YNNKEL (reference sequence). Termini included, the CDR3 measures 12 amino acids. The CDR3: CASSQDRGAGVL.

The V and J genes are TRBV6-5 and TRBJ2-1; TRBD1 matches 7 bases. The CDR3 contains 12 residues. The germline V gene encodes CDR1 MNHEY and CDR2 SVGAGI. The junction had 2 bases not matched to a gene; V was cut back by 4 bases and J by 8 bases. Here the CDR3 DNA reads TGTGCCAGCAGTTCAACAGGGGATGAGCAGTTCTTC. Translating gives CASSSTGDEQFF.

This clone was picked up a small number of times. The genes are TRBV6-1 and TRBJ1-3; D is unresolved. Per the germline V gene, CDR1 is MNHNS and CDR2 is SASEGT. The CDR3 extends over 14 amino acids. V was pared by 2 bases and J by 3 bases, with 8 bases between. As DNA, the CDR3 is TGTGCCAGCAGTGAATTAGGTCATGGAAACACCATATATTTT. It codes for CASSELGHGNTIYF.

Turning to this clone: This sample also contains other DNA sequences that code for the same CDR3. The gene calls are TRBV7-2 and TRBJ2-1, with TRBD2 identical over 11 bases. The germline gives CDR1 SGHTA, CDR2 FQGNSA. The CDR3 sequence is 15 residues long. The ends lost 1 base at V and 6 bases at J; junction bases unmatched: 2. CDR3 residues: CASSLELAGGNEQFF. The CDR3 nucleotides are TGTGCCAGCAGCTTAGAGCTAGCGGGGGGCAATGAGCAGTTCTTC.

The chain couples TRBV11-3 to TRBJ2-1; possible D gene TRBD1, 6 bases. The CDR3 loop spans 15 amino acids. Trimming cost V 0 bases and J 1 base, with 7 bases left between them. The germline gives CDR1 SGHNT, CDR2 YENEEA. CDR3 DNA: TGTGCCAGCAGCTTAGAACAGGGTTCCTACAATGAGCAGTTCTTC. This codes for CASSLEQGSYNEQFF.

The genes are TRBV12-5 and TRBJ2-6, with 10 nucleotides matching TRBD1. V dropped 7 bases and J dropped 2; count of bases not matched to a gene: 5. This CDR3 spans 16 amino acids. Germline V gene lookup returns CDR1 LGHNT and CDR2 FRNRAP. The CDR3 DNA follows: TGTGCTAGTGATCCGGGACAGGGGACTGGGGCCAACGTCCTGACTTTC. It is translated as CASDPGQGTGANVLTF.

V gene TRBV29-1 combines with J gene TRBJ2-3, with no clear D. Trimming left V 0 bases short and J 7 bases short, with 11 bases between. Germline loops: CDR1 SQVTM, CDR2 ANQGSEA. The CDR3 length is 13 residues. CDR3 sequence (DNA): TGCAGCGTTGAAGATCAGCGAGTGAATACGCAGTATTTT. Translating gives CSVEDQRVNTQYF.

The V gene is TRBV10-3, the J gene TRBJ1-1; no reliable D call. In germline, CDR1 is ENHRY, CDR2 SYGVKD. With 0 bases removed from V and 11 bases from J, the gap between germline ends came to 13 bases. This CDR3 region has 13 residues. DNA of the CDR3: TGTGCCATCAGTGAGTCAAGTAACAAGGAGGCTTTCTTT. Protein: CAISESSNKEAFF.

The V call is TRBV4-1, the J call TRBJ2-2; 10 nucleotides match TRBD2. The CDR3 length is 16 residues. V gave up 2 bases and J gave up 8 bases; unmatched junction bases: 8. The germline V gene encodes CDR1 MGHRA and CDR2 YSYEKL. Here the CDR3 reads CASSQSPSGGSGELFF. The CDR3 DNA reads TGCGCCAGCAGCCAAAGTCCTAGCGGGGGTTCGGGGGAGCTGTTTTTT.